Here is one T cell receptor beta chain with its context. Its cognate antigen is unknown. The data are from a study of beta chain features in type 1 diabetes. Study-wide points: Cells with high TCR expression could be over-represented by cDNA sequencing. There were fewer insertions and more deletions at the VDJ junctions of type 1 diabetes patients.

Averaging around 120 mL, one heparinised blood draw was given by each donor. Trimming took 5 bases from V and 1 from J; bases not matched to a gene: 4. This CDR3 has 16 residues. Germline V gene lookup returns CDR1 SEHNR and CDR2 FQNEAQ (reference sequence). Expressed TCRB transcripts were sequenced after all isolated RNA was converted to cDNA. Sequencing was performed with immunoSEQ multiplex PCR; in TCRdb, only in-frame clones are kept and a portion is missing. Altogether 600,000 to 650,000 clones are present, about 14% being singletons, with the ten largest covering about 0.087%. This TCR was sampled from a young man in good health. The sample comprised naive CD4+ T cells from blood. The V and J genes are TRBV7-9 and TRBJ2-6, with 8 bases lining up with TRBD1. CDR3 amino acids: CASSGQGGSGANVLTF. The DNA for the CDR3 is TGTGCCAGCAGCGGACAGGGTGGGTCTGGGGCCAACGTCCTGACTTTC.